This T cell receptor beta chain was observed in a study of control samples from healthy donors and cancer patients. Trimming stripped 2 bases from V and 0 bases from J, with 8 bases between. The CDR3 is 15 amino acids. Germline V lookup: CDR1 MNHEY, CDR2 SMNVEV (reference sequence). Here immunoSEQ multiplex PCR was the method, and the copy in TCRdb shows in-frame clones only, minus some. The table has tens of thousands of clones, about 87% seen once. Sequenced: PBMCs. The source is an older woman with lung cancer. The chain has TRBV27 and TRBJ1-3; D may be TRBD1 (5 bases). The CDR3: CASSLNRNSGNTIYF. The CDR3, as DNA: TGTGCCAGCAGTTTAAACAGGAACTCTGGAAACACCATATATTTT.